The entry that follows covers one T cell receptor beta chain sequence. What it binds is not known. This specimen belongs to a study of cytomegalovirus exposure and HLA in healthy donors. Whole-study results and caveats: The authors enumerated around 150 TCR beta chains as linked to cytomegalovirus. Across HLA loci, a later analysis found differing TCR association rates, with DRB1 most and HLA-C fewest.

Researchers ran the PCR with 60 Vbeta and 13 Jbeta primers. Profiling relied on immunoSEQ multiplex PCR, and the TCRdb table lists in-frame clones only, not all of them. In the table there are roughly 26,000 clones, under 70% of which are singletons. This sequence originates from a woman between 45 and 60 years old in good health and CMV-seronegative. Sequenced material: PBMCs.

The CDR3 region has the DNA TGTGCCAGCAGCGCCAGGGGTTGGGAGACCCAGTACTTC. Protein: CASSARGWETQYF. This chain links TRBV7-9 with TRBJ2-5; D may be TRBD1 (6 bases). The CDR3 extends over 13 amino acids. V gave up 5 bases and J gave up 5 bases, with 12 bases separating them. CDR1 is SEHNR and CDR2 is FQNEAQ in the germline V gene (reference sequence).